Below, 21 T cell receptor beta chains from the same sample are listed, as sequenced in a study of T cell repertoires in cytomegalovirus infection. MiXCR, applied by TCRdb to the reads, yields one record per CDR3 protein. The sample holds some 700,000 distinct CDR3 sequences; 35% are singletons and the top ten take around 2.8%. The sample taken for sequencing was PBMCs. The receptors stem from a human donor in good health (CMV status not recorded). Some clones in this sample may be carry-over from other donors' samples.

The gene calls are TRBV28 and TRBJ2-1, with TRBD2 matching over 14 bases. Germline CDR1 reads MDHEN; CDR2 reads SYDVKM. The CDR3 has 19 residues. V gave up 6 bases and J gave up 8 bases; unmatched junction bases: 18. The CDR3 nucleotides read TGTGCCAGCAGCCAGGGACTAGCGGGAGATGTCTTATTCCCCTATGAGCAGTTCTTC. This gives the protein CASSQGLAGDVLFPYEQFF.

For the CDR3, the DNA is TGTGCCAGCAGTTTACTTTGGTCGACTAGCGGGAACAATGAGCAGTTCTTC. Its translation: CASSLLWSTSGNNEQFF. The chain uses TRBV28 and TRBJ2-1, with TRBD2 identical over 11 bases. CDR1 MDHEN and CDR2 SYDVKM come from the germline V gene. Losses at the gene ends were 2 bases for V and 5 bases for J; bases not matched to a gene: 8. The CDR3 has 17 residues.

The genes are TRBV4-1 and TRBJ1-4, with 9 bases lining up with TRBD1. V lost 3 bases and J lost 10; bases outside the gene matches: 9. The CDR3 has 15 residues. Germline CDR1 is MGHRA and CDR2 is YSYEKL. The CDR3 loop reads CASSQPTGGQGKLFF. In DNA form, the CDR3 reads TGCGCCAGCAGCCAGCCGACAGGGGGGCAAGGAAAACTGTTTTTT.

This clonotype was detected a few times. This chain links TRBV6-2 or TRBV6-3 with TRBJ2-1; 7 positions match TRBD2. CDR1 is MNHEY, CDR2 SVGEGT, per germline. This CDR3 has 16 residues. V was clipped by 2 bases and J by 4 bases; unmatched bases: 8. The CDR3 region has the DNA TGTGCCAGCAGTTACGGTTTTGGGGGGGTTTACAATGAGCAGTTCTTC. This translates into CASSYGFGGVYNEQFF.

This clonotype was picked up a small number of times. The CDR3 loop reads CASSFFGAGGMNTEAFF. As DNA, the CDR3 is TGTGCCAGCAGTTTTTTTGGGGCAGGGGGGATGAACACTGAAGCTTTCTTT. This chain joins TRBV27 and TRBJ1-1; TRBD1 matches at 7 bases. This CDR3 is built from 17 residues. With 3 bases clipped from V and 0 bases from J, the junction kept 10 bases outside the gene matches. Germline CDR1 MNHEY, CDR2 SMNVEV (reference sequence).

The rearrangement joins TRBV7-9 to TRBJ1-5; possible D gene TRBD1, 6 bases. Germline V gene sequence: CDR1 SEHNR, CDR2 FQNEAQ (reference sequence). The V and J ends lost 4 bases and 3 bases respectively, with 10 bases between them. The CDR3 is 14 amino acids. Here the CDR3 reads CASSSDSTNQPQHF. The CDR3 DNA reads TGTGCCAGCAGCTCGGACAGTACCAATCAGCCCCAGCATTTT.

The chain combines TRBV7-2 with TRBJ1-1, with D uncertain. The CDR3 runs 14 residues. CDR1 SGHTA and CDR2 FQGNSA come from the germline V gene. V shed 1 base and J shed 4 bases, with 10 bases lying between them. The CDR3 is CASSLVSQRTEAFF. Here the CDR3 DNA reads TGTGCCAGCAGCTTAGTAAGCCAGCGCACTGAAGCTTTCTTT.

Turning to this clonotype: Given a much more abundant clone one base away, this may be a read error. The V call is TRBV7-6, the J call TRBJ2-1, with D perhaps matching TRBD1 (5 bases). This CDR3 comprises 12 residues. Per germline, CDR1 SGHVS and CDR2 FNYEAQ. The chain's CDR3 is CVSRAGFLEQFF. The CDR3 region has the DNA TGTGTCAGCAGGGCAGGGTTTCTTGAGCAGTTCTTC.

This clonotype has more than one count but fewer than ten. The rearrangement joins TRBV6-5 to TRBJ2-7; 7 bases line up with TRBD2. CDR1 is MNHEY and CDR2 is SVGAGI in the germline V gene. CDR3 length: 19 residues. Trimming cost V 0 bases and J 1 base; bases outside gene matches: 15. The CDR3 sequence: CASSYSANQGGSESYEQYF. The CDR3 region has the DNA TGTGCCAGCAGTTACTCGGCAAACCAAGGCGGGAGTGAGTCCTACGAGCAGTACTTC.

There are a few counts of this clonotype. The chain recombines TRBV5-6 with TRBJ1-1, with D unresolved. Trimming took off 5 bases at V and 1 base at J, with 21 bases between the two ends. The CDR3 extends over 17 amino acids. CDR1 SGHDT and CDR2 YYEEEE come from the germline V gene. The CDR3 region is CASSSISSFGTNTEAFF. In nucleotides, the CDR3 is TGTGCCAGCAGTTCTATCTCGTCGTTCGGAACGAACACTGAAGCTTTCTTT.

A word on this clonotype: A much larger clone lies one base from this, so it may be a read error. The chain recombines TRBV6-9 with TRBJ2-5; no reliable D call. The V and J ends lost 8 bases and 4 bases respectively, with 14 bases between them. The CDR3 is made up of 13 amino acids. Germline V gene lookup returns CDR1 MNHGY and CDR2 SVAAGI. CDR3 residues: CASGNSGRETQYF. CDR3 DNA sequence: TGTGCCAGCGGAAATTCAGGACGAGAGACCCAGTACTTC.

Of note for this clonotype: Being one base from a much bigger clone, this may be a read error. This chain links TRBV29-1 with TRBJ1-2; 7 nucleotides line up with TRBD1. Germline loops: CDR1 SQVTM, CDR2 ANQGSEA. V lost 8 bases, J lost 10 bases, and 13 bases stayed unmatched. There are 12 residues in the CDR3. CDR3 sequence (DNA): TGCAGCATCCTTACCCAGGGGGTTGTCTACACCTTC. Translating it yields CSILTQGVVYTF.

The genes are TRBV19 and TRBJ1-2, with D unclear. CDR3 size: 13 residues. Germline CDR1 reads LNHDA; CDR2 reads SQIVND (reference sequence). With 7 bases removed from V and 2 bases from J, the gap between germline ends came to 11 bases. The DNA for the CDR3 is TGTGCCAGTACCCAGGTTCCGAACTATGGCTACACCTTC. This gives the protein CASTQVPNYGYTF.

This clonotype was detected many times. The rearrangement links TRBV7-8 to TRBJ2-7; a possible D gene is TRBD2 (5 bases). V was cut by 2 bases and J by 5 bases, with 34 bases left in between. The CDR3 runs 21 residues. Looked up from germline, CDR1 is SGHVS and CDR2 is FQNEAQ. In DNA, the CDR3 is TGTGCCAGCAGCTTAAATAAGGAAGACTGGGCTAGCCCGGCCGGAGTAAACGAGCAGTACTTC. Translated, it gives CASSLNKEDWASPAGVNEQYF.

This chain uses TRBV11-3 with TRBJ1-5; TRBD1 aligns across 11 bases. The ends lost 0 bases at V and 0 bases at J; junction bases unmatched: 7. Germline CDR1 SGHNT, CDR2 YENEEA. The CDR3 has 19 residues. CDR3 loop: CASSLDRRDRGISNQPQHF. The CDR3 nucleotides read TGTGCCAGCAGCTTAGATCGCAGGGACAGGGGGATTAGCAATCAGCCCCAGCATTTT.

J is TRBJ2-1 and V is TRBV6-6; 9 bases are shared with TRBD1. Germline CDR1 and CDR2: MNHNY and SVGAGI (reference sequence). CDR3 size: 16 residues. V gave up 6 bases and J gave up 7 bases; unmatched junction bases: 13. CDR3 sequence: CASRPPGTGWGNEQFF. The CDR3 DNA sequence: TGTGCCAGCAGGCCCCCCGGGACAGGGTGGGGGAATGAGCAGTTCTTC.

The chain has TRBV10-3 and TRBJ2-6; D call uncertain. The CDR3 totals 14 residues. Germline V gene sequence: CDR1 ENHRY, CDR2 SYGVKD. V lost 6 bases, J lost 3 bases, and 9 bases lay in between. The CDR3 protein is CAIRLTGGANVLTF. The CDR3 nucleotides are TGTGCCATCAGACTGACCGGTGGGGCCAACGTCCTGACTTTC.

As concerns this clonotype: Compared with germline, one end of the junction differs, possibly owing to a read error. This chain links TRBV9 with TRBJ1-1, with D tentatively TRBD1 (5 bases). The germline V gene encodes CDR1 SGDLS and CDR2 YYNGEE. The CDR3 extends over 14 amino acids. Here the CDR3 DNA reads TGTTCCAGCGGGCAGGGAGGTTCGAACACTGAAGCTTTCTTT. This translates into CSSGQGGSNTEAFF.

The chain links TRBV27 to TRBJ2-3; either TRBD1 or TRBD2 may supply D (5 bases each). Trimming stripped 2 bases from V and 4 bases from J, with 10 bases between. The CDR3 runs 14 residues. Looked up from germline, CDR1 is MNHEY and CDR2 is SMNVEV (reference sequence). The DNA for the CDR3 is TGTGCCAGCAGTTTAGTTCGGGGACCAGATACGCAGTATTTT. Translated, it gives CASSLVRGPDTQYF.

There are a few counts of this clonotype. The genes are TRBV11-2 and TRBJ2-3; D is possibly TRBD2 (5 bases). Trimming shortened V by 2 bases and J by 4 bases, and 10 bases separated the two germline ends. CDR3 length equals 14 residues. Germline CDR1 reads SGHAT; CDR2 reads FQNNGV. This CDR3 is CASSLRLAADTQYF. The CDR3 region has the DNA TGTGCCAGCAGCTTAAGGCTAGCCGCAGATACGCAGTATTTT.

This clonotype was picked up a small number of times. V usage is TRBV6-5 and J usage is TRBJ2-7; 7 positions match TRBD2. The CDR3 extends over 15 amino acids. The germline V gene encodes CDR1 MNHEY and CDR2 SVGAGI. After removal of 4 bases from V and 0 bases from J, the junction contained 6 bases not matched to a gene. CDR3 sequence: CASSSRDYVSYEQYF. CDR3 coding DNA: TGTGCCAGCAGTTCTCGGGACTACGTCTCCTACGAGCAGTACTTC.